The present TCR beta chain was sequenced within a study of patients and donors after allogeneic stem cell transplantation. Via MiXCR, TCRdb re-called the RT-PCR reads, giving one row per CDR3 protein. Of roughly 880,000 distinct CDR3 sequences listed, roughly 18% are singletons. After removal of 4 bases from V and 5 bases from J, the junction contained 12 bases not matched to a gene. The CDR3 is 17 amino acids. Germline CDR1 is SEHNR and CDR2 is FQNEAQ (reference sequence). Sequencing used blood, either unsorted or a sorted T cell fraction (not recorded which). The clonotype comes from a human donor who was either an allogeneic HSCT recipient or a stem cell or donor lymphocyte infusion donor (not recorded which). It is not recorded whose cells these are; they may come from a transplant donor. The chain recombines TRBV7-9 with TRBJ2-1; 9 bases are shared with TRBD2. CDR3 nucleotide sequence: TGTGCCAGCAGCTCCCCCCGTTTGCGCGGGGGGGACAATGAGCAGTTCTTC. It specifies CASSSPRLRGGDNEQFF. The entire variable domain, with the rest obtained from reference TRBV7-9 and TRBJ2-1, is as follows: DTGVSQNPRHKITKRGQNVTFRCDPISEHNRLYWYRQTLGQGPEFLTYFQNEAQLEKSRLLSDRFSAERPKGSFSTLEIQRTEQGDSAMYLCASSSPRLRGGDNEQFFGPGTRLTVL.